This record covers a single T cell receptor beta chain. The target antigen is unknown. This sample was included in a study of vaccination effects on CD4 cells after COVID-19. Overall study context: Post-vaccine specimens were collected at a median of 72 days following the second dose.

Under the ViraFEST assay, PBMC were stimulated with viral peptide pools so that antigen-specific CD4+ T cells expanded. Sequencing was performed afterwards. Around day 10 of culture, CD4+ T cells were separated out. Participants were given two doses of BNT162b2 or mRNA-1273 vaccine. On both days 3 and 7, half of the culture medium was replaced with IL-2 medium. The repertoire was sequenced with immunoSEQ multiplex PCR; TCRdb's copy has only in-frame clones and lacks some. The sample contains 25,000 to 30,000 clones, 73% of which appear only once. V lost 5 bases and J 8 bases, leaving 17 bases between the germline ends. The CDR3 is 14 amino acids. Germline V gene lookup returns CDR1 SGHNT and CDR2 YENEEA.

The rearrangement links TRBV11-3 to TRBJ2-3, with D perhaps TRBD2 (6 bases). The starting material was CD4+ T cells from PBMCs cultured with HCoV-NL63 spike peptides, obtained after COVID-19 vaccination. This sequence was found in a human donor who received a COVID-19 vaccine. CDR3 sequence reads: CASSLGDLGGTQYF. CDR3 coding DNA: TGTGCCAGCAGCCTGGGGGACCTGGGGGGTACGCAGTATTTT.